This T cell receptor beta chain derives from a study of blood T cells in healthy people across ages. Together with a sample-barcoded 5' primer, a J-beta primer mix was included in a second PCR lasting roughly 6 to 12 cycles. Each sample yielded at least 2.5 million CDR3-containing paired-end reads. TCRdb reprocessed the 5' RACE reads with MiXCR, giving one entry per CDR3 protein. The table records more than 650,000 distinct CDR3 sequences, around a fifth of them present only once. CDR3 size: 16 residues. Germline V CDR1 and CDR2: SGHRS, YFSETQ. V lost 1 base and J 5 bases, leaving 16 bases between the germline ends. PBMCs, at least 6.5 million per sample, were isolated. Study results and limitations: Those diversity estimates obtained from one million T cells were thought to be underestimates.

Notes on this clonotype: Its antigen is unidentified.

The sequenced sample consisted of blood. The V and J genes are TRBV5-1 and TRBJ2-1; maybe TRBD2 (6 bases). The receptor's source is a man aged 65-85 years in good health. The CDR3 reads CASSLNEGLTHNEQFF. The CDR3 coding sequence is TGCGCCAGCAGCTTGAATGAGGGACTGACCCACAATGAGCAGTTCTTC.